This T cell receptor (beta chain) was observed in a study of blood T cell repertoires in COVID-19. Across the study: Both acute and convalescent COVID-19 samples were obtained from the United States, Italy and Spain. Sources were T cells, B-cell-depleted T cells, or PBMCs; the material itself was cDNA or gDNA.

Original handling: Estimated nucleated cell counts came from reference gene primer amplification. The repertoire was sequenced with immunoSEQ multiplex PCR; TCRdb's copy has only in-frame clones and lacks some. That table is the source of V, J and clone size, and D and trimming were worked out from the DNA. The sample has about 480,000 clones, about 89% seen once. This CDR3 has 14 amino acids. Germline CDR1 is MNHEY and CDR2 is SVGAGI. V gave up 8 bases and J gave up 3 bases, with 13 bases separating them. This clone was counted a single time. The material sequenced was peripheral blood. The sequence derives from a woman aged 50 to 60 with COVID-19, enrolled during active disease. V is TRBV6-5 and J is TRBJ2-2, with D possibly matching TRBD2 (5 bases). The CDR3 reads CASQRSGDTGELFF. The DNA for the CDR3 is TGTGCCAGCCAAAGGAGCGGCGACACCGGGGAGCTGTTTTTT.